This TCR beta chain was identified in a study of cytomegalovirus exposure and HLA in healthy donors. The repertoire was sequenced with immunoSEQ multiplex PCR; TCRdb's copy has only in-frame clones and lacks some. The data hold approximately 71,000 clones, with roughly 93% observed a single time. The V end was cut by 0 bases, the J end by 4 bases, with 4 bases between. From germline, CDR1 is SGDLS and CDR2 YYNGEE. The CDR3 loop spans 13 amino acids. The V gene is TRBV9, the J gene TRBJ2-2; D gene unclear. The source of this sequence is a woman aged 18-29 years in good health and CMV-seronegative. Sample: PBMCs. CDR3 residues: CASSVDSTGELFF. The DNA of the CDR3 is TGTGCCAGCAGCGTAGACAGCACCGGGGAGCTGTTTTTT.